The 31 T cell receptor beta chains given below trace back to one sample, sequenced in a study of T cells after yellow fever vaccination. TCRdb re-called the 5' RACE reads with MiXCR, one entry per CDR3 protein. Of 500,000 to 650,000 distinct CDR3 sequences listed, over 9% were seen once; the top ten hold about 15%. This sample comprised PBMCs, obtained on the day of the yellow fever booster vaccination. Every receptor here comes from a man between 25 and 39 years old who received the YFV17D yellow fever vaccine.

This clonotype was found many times. CDR3 nucleotides: TGCAGTGCTAGAGAGTACAATGAGCAGTTCTTC. Encoded protein: CSAREYNEQFF. The chain links TRBV20-1 to TRBJ2-1; D unresolved. The CDR3 spans 11 residues. V was shortened by 0 bases and J by 4 bases, with 1 base between the two germline ends. Germline values: CDR1 DFQATT, CDR2 SNEGSKA (reference sequence).

This clonotype turned up a few times. In DNA form, the CDR3 reads TGTGCCAGCAGCCAAATTACAGGGGGCAGATCCGGGGAGCTGTTTTTT. It encodes CASSQITGGRSGELFF. The chain employs TRBV3-1 and TRBJ2-2, with TRBD1 identical over 9 bases. The CDR3 runs 16 residues. The J segment lost 6 bases and the V segment lost 2 bases, leaving 7 bases of the junction unmatched. CDR1 is LGHDT, CDR2 YNNKEL, per germline (reference sequence).

This clonotype was seen only a few times. This chain connects TRBV20-1 to TRBJ2-5, with 9 positions matching TRBD2. Germline CDR1 is DFQATT and CDR2 is SNEGSKA (reference sequence). After removal of 3 bases from V and 1 base from J, the junction contained 3 bases not matched to a gene. The CDR3 length is 14 residues. CDR3 bases: TGCAGTGCTAGGACGACTAGCGGCCAAGAGACCCAGTACTTC. Amino acid sequence: CSARTTSGQETQYF.

This clonotype was seen repeatedly, ten times or more. The chain recombines TRBV7-9 with TRBJ1-1; 9 bases map to TRBD1. Trimming removed 6 bases from V and 5 bases from J; junction bases left unmatched: 10. The CDR3 is 15 residues long. Germline CDR1 SEHNR, CDR2 FQNEAQ (reference sequence). In DNA, the CDR3 is TGTGCCAGCAGTTCATCACAGGGGGCGCGTACTGAAGCTTTCTTT. Amino acids: CASSSSQGARTEAFF.

V usage is TRBV20-1 and J usage is TRBJ2-1; 11 positions match TRBD2. The CDR3 loop spans 15 amino acids. Germline V gene data show CDR1 as DFQATT and CDR2 as SNEGSKA (reference sequence). The ends lost 0 bases at V and 6 bases at J; junction bases unmatched: 4. Written as DNA, the CDR3 is TGCAGTGCTAGAGATGTAGCGGGAGGGCTCAATGAGCAGTTCTTC. It is translated as CSARDVAGGLNEQFF.

The CDR3, as DNA: TGCGCCAGCAGCCCCACTGACAGACCCTACGAGCAGTACTTC. It translates to CASSPTDRPYEQYF. V and J are TRBV5-1 and TRBJ2-7; maybe TRBD1 (5 bases). The V end lost 4 bases, the J end lost 2 bases, and 13 bases lay between the germline ends. Germline-derived CDR1 and CDR2 are SGHRS and YFSETQ. The CDR3 has 14 amino acids.

CDR3 amino acids: CASSRSPGNYEQYF. CDR3 nucleotide sequence: TGTGCCAGCAGTAGATCCCCGGGAAACTACGAGCAGTACTTC. V is TRBV6-4 and J is TRBJ2-7, with D possibly matching TRBD2 (5 bases). V was cut by 5 bases and J by 3 bases, with 14 bases left in between. There are 14 residues in the CDR3. Germline lookup yields CDR1 MRHNA and CDR2 SNTAGT.

This chain joins TRBV5-6 and TRBJ2-5, with no clear D. Trimming took 4 bases from V and 5 from J, leaving 12 bases between them. The CDR3 has 13 residues. Germline V gene data show CDR1 as SGHDT and CDR2 as YYEEEE. CDR3 nucleotide sequence: TGTGCCAGCAGCCTTGTACAACAGGAGACCCAGTACTTC. Protein product: CASSLVQQETQYF.

This clonotype was seen only a few times. This chain links TRBV10-3 with TRBJ1-6, with 7 bases aligning to TRBD1. The CDR3 is made up of 15 amino acids. The junction had 4 bases not matched to a gene; V was cut back by 3 bases and J by 5 bases. The germline V gene has CDR1 ENHRY and CDR2 SYGVKD. CDR3 bases: TGTGCCATCAGTGAAGAGACAGGGAATAATTCACCCCTCCACTTT. It translates to CAISEETGNNSPLHF.

The rearrangement joins TRBV7-2 to TRBJ2-3, with D maybe TRBD2 (5 bases). Looked up from germline, CDR1 is SGHTA and CDR2 is FQGNSA. Trimming stripped 3 bases from V and 6 bases from J, with 16 bases between. This CDR3 region has 15 residues. CDR3 sequence (DNA): TGTGCCAGCAGCTTCCAGCGGAGTAGCCTGGATACGCAGTATTTT. Residues: CASSFQRSSLDTQYF.

This chain uses TRBV19 with TRBJ2-7; TRBD2 is a possible D gene (5 bases). Per germline, CDR1 LNHDA and CDR2 SQIVND (reference sequence). This CDR3 has 14 residues. Trimming took off 10 bases at V and 2 bases at J, with 18 bases between the two ends. The DNA for the CDR3 is TGTGCCACAAGAGCCATAGCGTCCGCCTACGAGCAGTACTTC. It encodes CATRAIASAYEQYF.

V usage is TRBV28 and J usage is TRBJ2-3; D gene ambiguous. The germline gives CDR1 MDHEN, CDR2 SYDVKM. Trimming took 4 bases from V and 6 from J, leaving 5 bases between them. The CDR3 totals 11 residues. CDR3 protein: CASSYWDTQYF. The CDR3 nucleotides are TGTGCCAGCAGTTACTGGGATACGCAGTATTTT. Combining the CDR3 with reference TRBV28 and TRBJ2-3 gives the whole variable domain DVKVTQSSRYLVKRTGEKVFLECVQDMDHENMFWYRQDPGLGLRLIYFSYDVKMKEKGDIPEGYSVSREKKERFSLILESASTNQTSMYLCASSYWDTQYFGPGTRLTVL.

This clonotype was observed a few times. CDR3 in amino acids: CASSQGGGGQPQHF. DNA for the CDR3: TGTGCCAGCAGCCAAGGAGGGGGGGGTCAGCCCCAGCATTTT. This chain connects TRBV4-2 to TRBJ1-5, with D possibly TRBD1 on 6 matching bases. This CDR3 has 14 amino acids. Trimming cost V 1 base and J 6 bases, with 10 bases left between them. CDR1 is LGHNA and CDR2 is YNFKEQ in the germline V gene.

The V gene is TRBV20-1, the J gene TRBJ1-1; no definite D call. CDR1 and CDR2 from the germline V gene are DFQATT and SNEGSKA (reference sequence). This CDR3 region has 13 residues. V was trimmed by 6 bases and J by 5 bases, leaving 16 bases between them. In DNA form, the CDR3 reads TGCAGTGCCCCAAGGCGTGGGCAAACTGAAGCTTTCTTT. Translated, it gives CSAPRRGQTEAFF.

This clonotype turned up a few times. The chain's CDR3 is CASGTDRDLSYEQYF. DNA for the CDR3: TGTGCTAGTGGAACGGACAGGGATCTGTCCTACGAGCAGTACTTC. The chain couples TRBV12-5 to TRBJ2-7; 8 bases agree with TRBD1. CDR1 and CDR2 from the germline V gene are LGHNT and FRNRAP. This CDR3 contains 15 residues. Losses at the gene ends were 6 bases for V and 1 base for J; bases not matched to a gene: 8.

The rearrangement uses TRBV20-1 and TRBJ1-6, with D maybe TRBD1 (6 bases). With 3 bases removed from V and 5 bases from J, the gap between germline ends came to 23 bases. There are 18 residues in the CDR3. Germline V CDR1 and CDR2: DFQATT, SNEGSKA (reference sequence). The CDR3 coding sequence is TGCAGTGCTAGGGCGGAGTGGACAGCCCAGAAACATAATTCACCCCTCCACTTT. It specifies CSARAEWTAQKHNSPLHF.

The chain links TRBV19 to TRBJ2-2, with D unclear. CDR3 length: 14 amino acids. Trimming removed 9 bases from V and 3 bases from J, with 14 bases in between. Germline V gene lookup returns CDR1 LNHDA and CDR2 SQIVND (reference sequence). For the CDR3, the DNA is TGTGCCAGCACCTCGGACGTTTACACCGGGGAGCTGTTTTTT. It translates to CASTSDVYTGELFF.

The chain recombines TRBV20-1 with TRBJ2-2; the D gene is possibly TRBD2 (6 bases). Germline V gives CDR1 DFQATT, CDR2 SNEGSKA (reference sequence). The CDR3 has 13 amino acids. The CDR3 DNA is TGCGGCGCCGGGACTGCGGGCACCGGGGAGCTGTTTTTT. It specifies CGAGTAGTGELFF.

This clonotype was seen more than once but under ten times. This chain links TRBV20-1 with TRBJ2-7, with D hard to call. V lost 3 bases to trimming and J lost 2 bases, with 11 bases between them. The germline CDR1 and CDR2 sequences are DFQATT and SNEGSKA (reference sequence). This CDR3 is built from 13 residues. CDR3 coding DNA: TGCAGTGCTAGCCCCCGGGCCACCTACGAGCAGTACTTC. Translation gives CSASPRATYEQYF.

The V gene is TRBV20-1, the J gene TRBJ2-1, with 12 bases aligning to TRBD2. Trimming cost V 4 bases and J 8 bases; bases outside gene matches: 6. The CDR3 runs 14 residues. Germline V CDR1 and CDR2: DFQATT, SNEGSKA (reference sequence). CDR3 in amino acids: CSAKGLAGRDEQFF. In nucleotides, the CDR3 is TGCAGTGCTAAAGGACTAGCGGGAAGAGATGAGCAGTTCTTC.

The V and J genes are TRBV30 and TRBJ2-1; TRBD2 is a possible D gene (6 bases). The CDR3 has 12 amino acids. The V gene lost 4 bases and the J gene lost 7 bases, with 11 bases spanning the gap. Germline values: CDR1 GTSNPN, CDR2 SVGIG (reference sequence). CDR3 sequence reads: CAWKEGWNEQFF. Here the CDR3 DNA reads TGTGCCTGGAAGGAGGGTTGGAATGAGCAGTTCTTC.

This clonotype was detected a few times. The chain uses TRBV21-1 and TRBJ2-7; TRBD1 is the table's D call and was not checked against the DNA. TRBV21-1 is marked as a pseudogene. This CDR3 has 14 residues. In DNA, the CDR3 is TGTGCCAGCGGGCGACAGGGGGCTCCCTACGAGCAGTACTTC. Protein sequence: CASGRQGAPYEQYF.

The rearrangement links TRBV12-3 or TRBV12-4 to TRBJ1-4, with D tentatively TRBD1 (6 bases). The CDR3 extends over 14 amino acids. V lost 2 bases and J 6 bases, leaving 10 bases between the germline ends. The CDR3 region has the DNA TGTGCCAGCAGTTTATCGACAGGAGATGAAAAACTGTTTTTT. It encodes CASSLSTGDEKLFF.

This clonotype came up a few times. J is TRBJ2-2 and V is TRBV4-1, with TRBD2 matching 7 bases. V shed 0 bases and J 1 base; nucleotides not matched to a gene: 8. CDR1 MGHRA and CDR2 YSYEKL come from the germline V gene. The CDR3 consists of 18 residues. The CDR3, as DNA: TGCGCCAGCAGCCAAGATCCCGCCGGGGGGAAGAACACCGGGGAGCTGTTTTTT. Translated: CASSQDPAGGKNTGELFF.

This clonotype was seen a few times. The gene calls are TRBV5-1 and TRBJ2-3; D gene ambiguous. V lost 1 base and J lost 1, with 10 bases in between. In germline, CDR1 is SGHRS, CDR2 YFSETQ. This CDR3 has 15 residues. The CDR3 DNA follows: TGCGCCAGCAGCTTGACGCCAGGCCGCACAGATACGCAGTATTTT. Translation: CASSLTPGRTDTQYF.

This clonotype was detected a few times. This rearrangement joins TRBV29-1 to TRBJ2-7; the match to TRBD1 covers 9 bases. The junction had 16 bases not matched to a gene; V was cut back by 7 bases and J by 6 bases. CDR3 length: 15 amino acids. CDR1 is SQVTM and CDR2 is ANQGSEA in the germline V gene. The chain's CDR3 is CSGVVPGQGIGEQYF. In nucleotides, the CDR3 is TGCAGCGGCGTAGTGCCGGGACAGGGTATAGGCGAGCAGTACTTC.

This clonotype was observed a few times. The V gene is TRBV6-5, the J gene TRBJ2-2, with a tentative D call TRBD1 (6 bases). V was trimmed by 0 bases and J by 2 bases, leaving 13 bases between them. Germline CDR1 and CDR2: MNHEY and SVGAGI. This CDR3 has 17 residues. The CDR3 DNA reads as TGTGCCAGCAGTTACTCCGTGGGGGCAACCAACACCGGGGAGCTGTTTTTT. Residues: CASSYSVGATNTGELFF.

This clonotype was recorded a few times. V usage is TRBV20-1 and J usage is TRBJ2-1; the D gene is possibly TRBD1 (5 bases). This CDR3 is built from 15 residues. V gave up 2 bases and J gave up 8 bases, with 19 bases separating them. Per germline, CDR1 DFQATT and CDR2 SNEGSKA (reference sequence). CDR3 in DNA: TGCAGTGCTAGACACCCCCTCTTTACAGGTGATGAGCAGTTCTTC. Its translation is CSARHPLFTGDEQFF.

This clonotype was seen a handful of times. The V and J genes are TRBV14 and TRBJ1-1, with D tentatively TRBD1 (5 bases). The CDR3 is made up of 12 amino acids. V lost 8 bases and J 5 bases, leaving 12 bases between the germline ends. Germline CDR1 reads SGHDN; CDR2 reads FVKESK. The CDR3 loop is CASGGLRTEAFF. Here the CDR3 DNA reads TGTGCCAGCGGGGGATTGAGAACTGAAGCTTTCTTT. The complete variable domain, with remaining parts taken from reference TRBV14 and TRBJ1-1, reads EAGVTQFPSHSVIEKGQTVTLRCDPISGHDNLYWYRRVMGKEIKFLLHFVKESKQDESGMPNNRFLAERTGGTYSTLKVQPAELEDSGVYFCASGGLRTEAFFGQGTRLTVV.

The chain recombines TRBV15 with TRBJ1-5; a weak D match, TRBD1 (5 bases). Germline CDR1 LNHNV, CDR2 YYDKDF (reference sequence). V was cut by 0 bases and J by 7 bases, with 7 bases left in between. This CDR3 is built from 13 residues. The CDR3: CATSRDRVQPQHF. The CDR3 DNA is TGTGCCACCAGCAGAGACAGGGTCCAGCCCCAGCATTTT. Full variable domain (rest looked up from reference TRBV15 and TRBJ1-5): DAMVIQNPRYQVTQFGKPVTLSCSQTLNHNVMYWYQQKSSQAPKLLFHYYDKDFNNEADTPDNFQSRRPNTSFCFLDIRSPGLGDTAMYLCATSRDRVQPQHFGDGTRLSIL.

The chain is built from TRBV5-1 and TRBJ2-1; no definite D call. Trimming pared 2 bases from V and 2 bases from J, leaving 14 bases between. Germline V gives CDR1 SGHRS, CDR2 YFSETQ. This CDR3 is built from 16 residues. This CDR3 is CASSLPGNEPYNEQFF. The DNA for the CDR3 is TGCGCCAGCAGCTTACCGGGCAACGAACCCTACAATGAGCAGTTCTTC.